The rows below give T cell receptor beta chains drawn from one sample of a study of T cells in Graves' hyperthyroidism and ophthalmopathy. TCRdb passed the multiplex PCR reads through MiXCR, listing each CDR3 protein once. The sample consists of 380,000 or so distinct CDR3 sequences, about 13% of them appearing once. Specimen: blood. These receptor sequences come from a man aged 25-45 years with Graves' hyperthyroidism that later progressed to Graves' ophthalmopathy. The CDR3 runs from the conserved cysteine through the conserved F or W. D genes are given only for firm matches. The size of a clone is reported for some rows only, either as once, few or many, or as a class for expanded clones.

j_call clone_size d_call v_call cdr3_nt cdr3_aa
TRBJ2-2 . . TRBV9 TGTGCCAGCAGCGTAGGGGGGACCACCGGGGAGCTGTTTTTT CASSVGGTTGELFF
TRBJ2-5 . . TRBV12-5 TGTGCTAGTGGTCTGGAGGCCAGGCAAGAGACCCAGTACTTC CASGLEARQETQYF
TRBJ1-1 once . TRBV15 TGTGCCACCAGCAGAGGGAGAATGAACACTGAAGCTTTCTTT CATSRGRMNTEAFF
TRBJ2-1 many . TRBV25-1 TGTGCCAGCAGTCCTTGGGCGTCCGCCTACAATGAGCAGTTCTTC CASSPWASAYNEQFF
TRBJ2-7 many . TRBV2 TGTGCCAGCAGTGAAGCGCTTCTGACCTTCTACGAGCAGTACTTC CASSEALLTFYEQYF
TRBJ2-1 few . TRBV11-2 TGTGCCAGCAGCGAGCCTACGCGAGAGCAGTTCTTC CASSEPTREQFF
TRBJ2-7 few TRBD2 TRBV15 TGTGCCACCAGCAGATCCAAGGGACTAGCCTACGAGCAGTACTTC CATSRSKGLAYEQYF
TRBJ2-2 few TRBD2 TRBV3-1 TGTGCCAGCAGCTTCCGACTAGCGGGGGAGCGCGGGGAGCTGTTTTTT CASSFRLAGERGELFF
TRBJ1-6 few . TRBV30 TGTGCCTGGAACGGGCCAAATTCACCCCTCCACTTT CAWNGPNSPLHF
TRBJ2-5 many TRBD1 TRBV12-3/TRBV12-4 TGTGCCAGCAGCCAAGGACAGGGGCGAGAGACCCAGTACTTC CASSQGQGRETQYF
TRBJ1-2 . . TRBV19 TGTGCCAGTCGGGGCAGCGGATTGAGGGGCTACACCTTC CASRGSGLRGYTF
TRBJ1-4 many . TRBV11-2 TGTGCCAGCAGCCTCAGGACGGGGTATGAAAAACTGTTTTTT CASSLRTGYEKLFF
TRBJ1-2 . . TRBV5-1 TGCGCCAGCAGCTTCCGGACCAACTATGGCTACACCTTC CASSFRTNYGYTF
TRBJ1-3 many . TRBV12-3/TRBV12-4 TGTGCCAGTCGGGAGATACAGGACTCTGGAAACACCATATATTTT CASREIQDSGNTIYF
TRBJ1-6 . . TRBV28 TGTGCCAGCAGTTTCCAGGGTCTTGGGAATTCACCCCTCCACTTT CASSFQGLGNSPLHF
TRBJ2-4 many TRBD2 TRBV6-1 TGTGCCAGCAGTCATCGACTAGCGGGGAGGGACATTCAGTACTTC CASSHRLAGRDIQYF
TRBJ2-1 many . TRBV11-2 TGTGCCAGCAGCTTAACTTTGGGGAATGAGCAGTTCTTC CASSLTLGNEQFF
TRBJ1-5 many TRBD1 TRBV6-1 TGTGCCAGCAGGCCGGGACAGGGGGTGAGCAATCAGCCCCAGCATTTT CASRPGQGVSNQPQHF
TRBJ1-2 . TRBD1 TRBV4-1 TGCGCCAGCAGCCAAGATAAGGCAGGGGGAGCTAACTATGGCTACACCTTC CASSQDKAGGANYGYTF
TRBJ2-7 many TRBD2 TRBV6-2/TRBV6-3 TGTGCCAGCAGTTACTCAAGGGGACTAGCGGGGACCCACGAGCAGTACTTC CASSYSRGLAGTHEQYF
TRBJ1-3 many . TRBV11-2 TGTGCCAGCAGCTTAGGATCCTCGGGATCGGTCAACACCATATATTTT CASSLGSSGSVNTIYF
TRBJ1-2 many . TRBV3-1 TGTGCCAGCAGCCAACGGGACACCTCTAACTATGGCTACACCTTC CASSQRDTSNYGYTF
TRBJ1-6 many . TRBV2 TGTGCCAGCAACCAGGCTAACCCCAATTCACCCCTCCACTTT CASNQANPNSPLHF
TRBJ2-1 . TRBD2 TRBV28 TGTGCCAGCAGTTTCCCACTAGCGGGAGTTGCCTACAATGAGCAGTTCTTC CASSFPLAGVAYNEQFF
TRBJ1-2 many TRBD1 TRBV6-1 TGTGCCAGCACTACCGGACAGGGGGCGCTTGGCTACACCTTC CASTTGQGALGYTF
TRBJ2-7 few TRBD1 TRBV20-1 TGCAGTGCTAGACTTGACAGGGGGCTCGAGCAGTACTTC CSARLDRGLEQYF
TRBJ2-2 many . TRBV11-2 TGTGCCAGCAGCTTACTTTCGAGGGGGGAGCTGTTTTTT CASSLLSRGELFF
TRBJ1-6 many . TRBV20-1 TGCAGTGCTAGAGATCTCAGGGCAGGAGGTAATTCACCCCTCCACTTT CSARDLRAGGNSPLHF
TRBJ1-6 few . TRBV12-3/TRBV12-4 TGTGCCAGCAGTTTATCGCCGCATGAAAATTCACCCCTCCACTTT CASSLSPHENSPLHF
TRBJ2-7 . TRBD1 TRBV6-1 TGTGCCAGCAGACCAGACAGGGGATCTTCCTACGAGCAGTACTTC CASRPDRGSSYEQYF
TRBJ1-1 many TRBD1 TRBV10-2 TGCGCCAGCAGTGGAGCAGGGGGCCGGAGAACTGAAGCTTTCTTT CASSGAGGRRTEAFF
TRBJ2-1 many . TRBV7-9 TGTGCCAGCAGCTTAGACGGGGCATACAATGAGCAGTTCTTC CASSLDGAYNEQFF
TRBJ2-1 . . TRBV30 TGTGCCTGGTCCAAAGGAAGGGGGCAGTTCTTC CAWSKGRGQFF
TRBJ1-2 . . TRBV10-1 TGCGCCAGCAGTCCTGATTTAGGAGGTGGCTACACCTTC CASSPDLGGGYTF
TRBJ1-2 many . TRBV10-3 TGTGCCATCAGTGAGTCGAGAGATTCAAACTCTAACTATGGCTACACCTTC CAISESRDSNSNYGYTF
TRBJ1-6 many TRBD1 TRBV10-1 TGCGCCAGCAGCCCGGACAGGCTTTCACCCCTCCACTTT CASSPDRLSPLHF
TRBJ2-5 many TRBD2 TRBV20-1 TGCAGTGCTAGAGGGGGGACTAGCGGGGCCGCCGGGGAGACCCAGTACTTC CSARGGTSGAAGETQYF
TRBJ2-7 many TRBD2 TRBV28 TGTGCCAGCGGGGTAGCGGGGGGGCTGAGTACCTACGAGCAGTACTTC CASGVAGGLSTYEQYF
TRBJ1-2 . . TRBV6-1 TGTGCCAGCAGTGAACATGGCTACACCTTC CASSEHGYTF
TRBJ2-2 few TRBD1 TRBV4-1 TGCGCCAGCAGCTACGGACAGGGCACCGGGGAGCTGTTTTTT CASSYGQGTGELFF
TRBJ1-4 many . TRBV18 TGTGCCAGCTCACCACCGAAGGAGGAAAAACTGTTTTTT CASSPPKEEKLFF
TRBJ2-7 many . TRBV28 TGTGCCAGCAGCAACGGACAGCAATACGAGCAGTACTTC CASSNGQQYEQYF
TRBJ1-1 many . TRBV6-2/TRBV6-3 TGTGCCAGCAGTCGAGCCCTGACAGGCACTGAAGCTTTCTTT CASSRALTGTEAFF
TRBJ1-4 . . TRBV5-1 TGCGCCAGCAGCTCAGGACCACGGGAGGGAAAACTGTTTTTT CASSSGPREGKLFF
TRBJ1-2 . TRBD1 TRBV3-1 TGTGCCAGCAGCCTTCAGACAGGGCACTATGGCTACACCTTC CASSLQTGHYGYTF
TRBJ2-5 many TRBD1 TRBV7-9 TGTGCCAGCAGCCTAACGGGGACAGGGGAAGAGACCCAGTACTTC CASSLTGTGEETQYF
TRBJ1-5 many TRBD1 TRBV6-4 TGTGCCAGCATTACGACAGGGTGTGATCAGCCCCAGCATTTT CASITTGCDQPQHF
TRBJ1-1 many TRBD1 TRBV7-2 TGTGCCAGCAGCTCCGGACAGGCGACTGAAGCTTTCTTT CASSSGQATEAFF
TRBJ1-2 many TRBD1 TRBV28 TGTGCCAGCAGTCCCCACAGCAGGACAGGGGTGGGCTACACCTTC CASSPHSRTGVGYTF
TRBJ1-6 many . TRBV5-5 TGTGCCAGCAGCCCGGGACCCCAGGGCTATTCACCCCTCCACTTT CASSPGPQGYSPLHF
TRBJ2-1 . TRBD1 TRBV27 TGTGCCGGCAGTTTCCAGGGGGCCTACAATGAGCAGTTCTTC CAGSFQGAYNEQFF
TRBJ1-1 many TRBD1 TRBV5-1 TGCGCCAGCAGCAGGGGACAGGGCGCGAACACTGAAGCTTTCTTT CASSRGQGANTEAFF
TRBJ2-5 few . TRBV5-5 TGTGCCAGCAGCTTGGCCGCGTGGTCAGGGGCGGACCAAGAGACCCAGTACTTC CASSLAAWSGADQETQYF
TRBJ2-4 many . TRBV2 TGTGCCAGCAGTCCAGGCCTGGGGCACATTCAGTACTTC CASSPGLGHIQYF
TRBJ1-5 many . TRBV28 TGTGCCAGCAGTTTACCGGGGGGCGGCAATCAGCCCCAGCATTTT CASSLPGGGNQPQHF
TRBJ1-2 many . TRBV7-2 TGTGCCAGCAGCTTAGCGGCGGGGTCCCCCTATGGCTACACCTTC CASSLAAGSPYGYTF
TRBJ1-4 many TRBD1 TRBV12-3/TRBV12-4 TGTGCCAGCGAAACAGGGGGGGGTAATGAAAAACTGTTTTTT CASETGGGNEKLFF
TRBJ1-2 many . TRBV12-3/TRBV12-4 TGTGCCAGCAGTCGTACTTCTATGGGTGGCTACACCTTC CASSRTSMGGYTF
TRBJ1-4 . . TRBV30 TGTGCCTGGCGTCGTGGGGGCACGGGGCGCGATGAAAAACTGTTTTTT CAWRRGGTGRDEKLFF
TRBJ1-2 many TRBD1 TRBV3-1 TGTGCCAGCAGCCAAGTTTCAGGGGGCTATGGCTACACCTTC CASSQVSGGYGYTF